This passage covers 10 T cell receptor beta chains from one sample sequenced in a study of blood T cell repertoires in COVID-19. Sequencing was performed with immunoSEQ multiplex PCR; in TCRdb, only in-frame clones are kept and a portion is missing. The data hold tens of thousands of clones, with around 83% observed a single time. Sequenced input: peripheral blood. These TCRs come from a human donor in a cohort sampled during active COVID-19.

The chain links TRBV15 to TRBJ2-2; D possibly corresponds to TRBD1 (5 bases). Looked up from germline, CDR1 is LNHNV and CDR2 is YYDKDF (reference sequence). This CDR3 contains 14 residues. V dropped 0 bases and J dropped 8 bases, with 10 bases sitting between them. CDR3 protein: CATSRDSTAGELFF. The CDR3 nucleotides read TGTGCCACCAGCAGAGATTCGACAGCAGGGGAGCTGTTTTTT.

This sequence joins TRBV24-1 and TRBJ1-3; D call uncertain. CDR1 and CDR2 from the germline V gene are KGHDR and SFDVKD. The length of the CDR3 is 12 residues. Trimming cost V 5 bases and J 4 bases, with 5 bases left between them. CDR3 sequence (DNA): TGTGCCACCAGTGGAGGGGGAAACACCATATATTTT. Protein sequence: CATSGGGNTIYF.

This chain joins TRBV7-9 and TRBJ2-7; D not certain. V was shortened by 4 bases and J by 0 bases, with 10 bases between the two germline ends. CDR3 length equals 14 residues. Germline V lookup: CDR1 SEHNR, CDR2 FQNEAQ (reference sequence). CDR3 protein: CASSSHGSSYEQYF. CDR3 DNA sequence: TGTGCCAGCAGCTCCCACGGTAGCTCCTACGAGCAGTACTTC.

The V call is TRBV6-5, the J call TRBJ1-2, with 8 bases lining up with TRBD1. The CDR3 runs to 14 residues. CDR1 is MNHEY and CDR2 is SVGAGI in the germline V gene. Losses at the gene ends were 6 bases for V and 5 bases for J; bases not matched to a gene: 8. In DNA form, the CDR3 reads TGTGCCAGCAGGTCACAGGGGGGGGCGTATGGCTACACCTTC. Amino acid sequence: CASRSQGGAYGYTF.

The J gene is TRBJ2-7, the V gene TRBV28, with 10 bases fitting TRBD2. The V segment lost 5 bases and the J segment 3 bases; nucleotides outside the gene matches: 7. The CDR3 has 15 residues. Germline assignment: CDR1 MDHEN and CDR2 SYDVKM. CDR3 loop: CASSTTSGDRYEQYF. CDR3 sequence (DNA): TGTGCCAGCAGTACCACTAGCGGGGACCGCTACGAGCAGTACTTC.

The sample holds one count of this clone. The V gene is TRBV7-6, the J gene TRBJ2-1; 8 bases line up with TRBD2. CDR3 length: 16 amino acids. Trimming took 0 bases from V and 3 from J; bases not matched to a gene: 4. Germline V gene data show CDR1 as SGHVS and CDR2 as FNYEAQ. CDR3 sequence reads: CASSLATAGDYNEQFF. DNA of the CDR3: TGTGCCAGCAGCTTAGCGACAGCGGGAGACTACAATGAGCAGTTCTTC.

The V call is TRBV18, the J call TRBJ2-7; TRBD1 might be the D (6 bases). Per the germline V gene, CDR1 is KGHSH and CDR2 is LQKENI. The CDR3 has 13 residues. The V and J ends lost 4 bases and 2 bases respectively, with 9 bases between them. CDR3 sequence reads: CASSQGETYEQYF. DNA of the CDR3: TGTGCCAGCTCACAGGGGGAAACCTACGAGCAGTACTTC.

The V and J genes are TRBV6-5 and TRBJ1-1; weak D call: TRBD1 (5 bases). This CDR3 contains 14 residues. CDR1 and CDR2 from the germline V gene are MNHEY and SVGAGI. V lost 6 bases to trimming and J lost 0 bases, with 11 bases between them. The CDR3: CASSPGLLNTEAFF. The CDR3 region has the DNA TGTGCCAGCAGCCCGGGACTCCTGAACACTGAAGCTTTCTTT.

V gene TRBV13 combines with J gene TRBJ2-2; no clear D gene. The CDR3 totals 15 residues. V gave up 2 bases and J gave up 1 base, with 8 bases separating them. Germline CDR1 PRHDT, CDR2 FYEKMQ (reference sequence). CDR3 residues: CASSLYSQNTGELFF. CDR3 nucleotides: TGTGCCAGCAGCTTATACAGCCAGAACACCGGGGAGCTGTTTTTT. The variable domain in full, with the rest retrieved from reference TRBV13 and TRBJ2-2, is AAGVIQSPRHLIKEKRETATLKCYPIPRHDTVYWYQQGPGQDPQFLISFYEKMQSDKGSIPDRFSAQQFSDYHSELNMSSLELGDSALYFCASSLYSQNTGELFFGEGSRLTVL.

The genes are TRBV19 and TRBJ2-7, with 11 nucleotides matching TRBD1. V trimming: 4 bases; J trimming: 2 bases; junction bases outside the gene matches: 7. The CDR3 has 16 amino acids. CDR1 is LNHDA and CDR2 is SQIVND in the germline V gene (reference sequence). The CDR3 is CASSRGGTGGPYEQYF. The CDR3 DNA is TGTGCCAGTAGTAGAGGAGGGACAGGGGGACCCTACGAGCAGTACTTC.